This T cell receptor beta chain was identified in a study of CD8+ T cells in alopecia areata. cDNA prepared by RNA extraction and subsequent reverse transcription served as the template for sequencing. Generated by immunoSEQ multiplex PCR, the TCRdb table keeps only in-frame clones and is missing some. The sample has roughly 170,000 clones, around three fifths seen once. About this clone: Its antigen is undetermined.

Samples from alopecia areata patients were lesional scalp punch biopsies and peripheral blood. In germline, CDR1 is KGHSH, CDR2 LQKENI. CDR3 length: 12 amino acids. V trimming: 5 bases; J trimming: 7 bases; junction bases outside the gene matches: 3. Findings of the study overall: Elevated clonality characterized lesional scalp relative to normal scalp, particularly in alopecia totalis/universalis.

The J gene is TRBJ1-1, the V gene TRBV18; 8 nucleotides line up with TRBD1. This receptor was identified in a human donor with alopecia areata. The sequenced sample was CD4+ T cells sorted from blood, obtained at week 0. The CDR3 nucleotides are TGTGCCAGCTCAACCGACAGGGGTGAAGCTTTCTTT. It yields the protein CASSTDRGEAFF.